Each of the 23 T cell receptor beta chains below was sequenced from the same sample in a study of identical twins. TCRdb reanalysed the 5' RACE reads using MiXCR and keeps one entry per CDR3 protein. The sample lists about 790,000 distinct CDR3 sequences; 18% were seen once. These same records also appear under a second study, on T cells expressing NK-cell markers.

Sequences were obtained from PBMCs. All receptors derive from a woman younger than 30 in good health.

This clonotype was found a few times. The CDR3 DNA reads TGTGCCAGCCAGTTAACGAACGAGCAGTACTTC. Its translation is CASQLTNEQYF. The chain recombines TRBV7-9 with TRBJ2-7; D unclear. The CDR3 has 11 amino acids. Germline assignment: CDR1 SEHNR and CDR2 FQNEAQ (reference sequence). Trimming cost V 8 bases and J 5 bases, with 10 bases left between them.

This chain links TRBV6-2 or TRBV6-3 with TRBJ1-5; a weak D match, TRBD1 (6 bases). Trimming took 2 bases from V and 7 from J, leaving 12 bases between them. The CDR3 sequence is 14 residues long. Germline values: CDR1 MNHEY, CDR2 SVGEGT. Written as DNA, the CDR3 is TGTGCCAGCAGTTACGGACAGTTAATACAGCCCCAGCATTTT. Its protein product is CASSYGQLIQPQHF.

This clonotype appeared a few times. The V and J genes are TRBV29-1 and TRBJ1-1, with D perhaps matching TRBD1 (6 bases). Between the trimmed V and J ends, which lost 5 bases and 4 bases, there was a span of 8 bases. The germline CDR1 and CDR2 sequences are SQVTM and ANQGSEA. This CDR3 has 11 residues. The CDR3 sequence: CSVPTGTEAFF. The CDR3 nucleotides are TGCAGCGTTCCGACAGGCACTGAAGCTTTCTTT.

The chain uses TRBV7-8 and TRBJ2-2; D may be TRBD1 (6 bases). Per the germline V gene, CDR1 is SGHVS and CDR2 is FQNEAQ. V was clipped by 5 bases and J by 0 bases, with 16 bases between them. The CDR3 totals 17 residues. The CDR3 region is CASSPRPGASNTGELFF. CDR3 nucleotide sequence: TGTGCCAGCAGCCCCCGACCAGGGGCCTCGAACACCGGGGAGCTGTTTTTT.

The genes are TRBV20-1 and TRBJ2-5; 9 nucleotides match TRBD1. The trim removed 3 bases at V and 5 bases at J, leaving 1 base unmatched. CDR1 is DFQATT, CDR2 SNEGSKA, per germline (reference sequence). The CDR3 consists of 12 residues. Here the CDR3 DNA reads TGCAGTGCTAGCGGACAGGGGGAGACCCAGTACTTC. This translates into CSASGQGETQYF.

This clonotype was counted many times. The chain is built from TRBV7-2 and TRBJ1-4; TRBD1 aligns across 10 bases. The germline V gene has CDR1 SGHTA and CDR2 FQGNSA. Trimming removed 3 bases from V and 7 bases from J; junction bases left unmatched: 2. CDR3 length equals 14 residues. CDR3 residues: CASSLGDRGEKLFF. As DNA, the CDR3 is TGTGCCAGCAGCTTGGGGGACAGGGGTGAAAAACTGTTTTTT.

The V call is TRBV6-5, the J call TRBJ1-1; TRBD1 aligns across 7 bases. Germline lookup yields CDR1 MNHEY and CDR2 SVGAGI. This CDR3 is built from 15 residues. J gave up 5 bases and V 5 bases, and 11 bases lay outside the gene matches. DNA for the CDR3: TGTGCCAGCAGTAACCGACAGGGTGGAGGAACTGAAGCTTTCTTT. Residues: CASSNRQGGGTEAFF.

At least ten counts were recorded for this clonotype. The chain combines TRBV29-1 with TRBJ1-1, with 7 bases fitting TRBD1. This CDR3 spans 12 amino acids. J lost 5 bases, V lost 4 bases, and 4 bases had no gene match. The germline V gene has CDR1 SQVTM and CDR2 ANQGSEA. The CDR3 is CSVVQGGTEAFF. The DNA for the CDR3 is TGCAGCGTTGTTCAGGGGGGTACTGAAGCTTTCTTT.

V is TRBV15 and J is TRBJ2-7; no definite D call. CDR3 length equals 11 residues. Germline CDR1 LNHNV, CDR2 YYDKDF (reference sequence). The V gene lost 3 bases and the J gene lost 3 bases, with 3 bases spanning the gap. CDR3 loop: CATSRYYEQYF. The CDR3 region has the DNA TGTGCCACCAGCAGGTACTACGAGCAGTACTTC. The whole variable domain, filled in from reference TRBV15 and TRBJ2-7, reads DAMVIQNPRYQVTQFGKPVTLSCSQTLNHNVMYWYQQKSSQAPKLLFHYYDKDFNNEADTPDNFQSRRPNTSFCFLDIRSPGLGDTAMYLCATSRYYEQYFGPGTRLTVT.

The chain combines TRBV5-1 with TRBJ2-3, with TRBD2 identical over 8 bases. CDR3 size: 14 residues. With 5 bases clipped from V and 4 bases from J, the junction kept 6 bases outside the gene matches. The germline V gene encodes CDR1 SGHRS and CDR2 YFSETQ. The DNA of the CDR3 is TGCGCCAGCAGTTCAGCGGGAGTGTCAGATACGCAGTATTTT. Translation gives CASSSAGVSDTQYF.

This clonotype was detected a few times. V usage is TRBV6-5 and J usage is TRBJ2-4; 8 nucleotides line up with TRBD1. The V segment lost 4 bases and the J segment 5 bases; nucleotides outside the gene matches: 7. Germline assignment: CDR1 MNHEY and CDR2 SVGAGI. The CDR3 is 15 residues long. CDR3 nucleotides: TGTGCCAGCAGTTCCACAGGGGGGCGCGAAAACATTCAGTACTTC. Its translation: CASSSTGGRENIQYF.

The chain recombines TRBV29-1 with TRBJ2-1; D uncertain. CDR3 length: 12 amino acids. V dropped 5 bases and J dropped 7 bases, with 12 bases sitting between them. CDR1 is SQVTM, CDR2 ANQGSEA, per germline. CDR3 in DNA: TGCAGCGTTCCGGTTAGCAGTAATGAGCAGTTCTTC. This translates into CSVPVSSNEQFF.

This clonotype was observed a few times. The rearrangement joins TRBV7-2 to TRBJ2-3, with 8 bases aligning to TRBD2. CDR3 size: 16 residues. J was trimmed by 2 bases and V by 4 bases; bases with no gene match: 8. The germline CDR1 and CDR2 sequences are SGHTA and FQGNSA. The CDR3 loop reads CASSSPGGPVTDTQYF. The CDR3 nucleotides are TGTGCCAGCAGCTCCCCGGGAGGGCCGGTCACAGATACGCAGTATTTT.

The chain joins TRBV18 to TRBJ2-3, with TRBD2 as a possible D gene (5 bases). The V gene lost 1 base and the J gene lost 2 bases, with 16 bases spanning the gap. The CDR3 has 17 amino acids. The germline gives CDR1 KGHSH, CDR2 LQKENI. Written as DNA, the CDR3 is TGTGCCAGCTCACCACTTGCGCAAGCGGAGGCCACAGATACGCAGTATTTT. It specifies CASSPLAQAEATDTQYF. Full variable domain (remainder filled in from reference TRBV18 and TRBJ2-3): NAGVMQNPRHLVRRRGQEARLRCSPMKGHSHVYWYRQLPEEGLKFMVYLQKENIIDESGMPKERFSAEFPKEGPSILRIQQVVRGDSAAYFCASSPLAQAEATDTQYFGPGTRLTVL.

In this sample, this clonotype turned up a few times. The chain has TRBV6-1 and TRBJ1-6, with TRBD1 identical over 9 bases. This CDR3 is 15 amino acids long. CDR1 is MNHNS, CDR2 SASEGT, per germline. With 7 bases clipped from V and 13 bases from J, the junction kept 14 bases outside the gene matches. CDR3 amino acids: CASTRTGASVLPLHF. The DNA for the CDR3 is TGTGCCAGCACTAGGACAGGGGCGTCCGTCTTGCCCCTCCACTTT.

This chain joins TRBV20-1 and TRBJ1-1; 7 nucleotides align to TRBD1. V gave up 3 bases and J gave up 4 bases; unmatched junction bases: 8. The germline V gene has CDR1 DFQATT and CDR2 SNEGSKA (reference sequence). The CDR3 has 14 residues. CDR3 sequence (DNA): TGCAGTGCTAGCCAGGGGGGCGGCGGCACTGAAGCTTTCTTT. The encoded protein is CSASQGGGGTEAFF.

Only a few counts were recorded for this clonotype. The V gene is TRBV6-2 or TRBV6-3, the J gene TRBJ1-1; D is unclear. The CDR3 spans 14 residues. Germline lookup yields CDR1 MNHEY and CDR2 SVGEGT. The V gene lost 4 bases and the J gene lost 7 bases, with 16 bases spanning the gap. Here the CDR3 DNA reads TGTGCCAGCAGTTGGTCCTTGACATCGCATGAAGCTTTCTTT. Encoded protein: CASSWSLTSHEAFF.

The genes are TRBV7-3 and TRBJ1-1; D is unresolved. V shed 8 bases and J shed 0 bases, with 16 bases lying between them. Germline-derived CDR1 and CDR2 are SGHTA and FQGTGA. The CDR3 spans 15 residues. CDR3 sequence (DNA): TGTGCCAGCTGCAGCTGTCGGCGCATGAACACTGAAGCTTTCTTT. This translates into CASCSCRRMNTEAFF. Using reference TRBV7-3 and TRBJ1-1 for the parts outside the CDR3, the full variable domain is GAGVSQTPSNKVTEKGKYVELRCDPISGHTALYWYRQSLGQGPEFLIYFQGTGAADDSGLPNDRFFAVRPEGSVSTLKIQRTERGDSAVYLCASCSCRRMNTEAFFGQGTRLTVV.

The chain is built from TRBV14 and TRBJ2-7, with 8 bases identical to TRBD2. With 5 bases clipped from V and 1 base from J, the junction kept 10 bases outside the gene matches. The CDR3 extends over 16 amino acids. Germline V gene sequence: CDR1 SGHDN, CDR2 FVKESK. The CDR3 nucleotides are TGTGCCAGCAGCAATTTTGAGCGGGAGAAGTCCTACGAGCAGTACTTC. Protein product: CASSNFEREKSYEQYF.

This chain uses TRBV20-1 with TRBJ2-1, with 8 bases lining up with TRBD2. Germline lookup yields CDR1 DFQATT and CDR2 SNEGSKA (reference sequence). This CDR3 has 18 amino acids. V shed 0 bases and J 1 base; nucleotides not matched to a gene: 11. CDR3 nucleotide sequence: TGCAGTGCTAGAGACCTCTCAGCAACGGGAGGGTCCTACAATGAGCAGTTCTTC. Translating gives CSARDLSATGGSYNEQFF.

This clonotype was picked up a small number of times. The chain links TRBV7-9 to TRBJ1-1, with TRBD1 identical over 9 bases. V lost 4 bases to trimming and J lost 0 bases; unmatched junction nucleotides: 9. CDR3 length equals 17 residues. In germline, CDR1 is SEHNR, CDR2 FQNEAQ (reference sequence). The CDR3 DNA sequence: TGTGCCAGCAGCTCATTCTACAGGGGGCGTCTGAACACTGAAGCTTTCTTT. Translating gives CASSSFYRGRLNTEAFF. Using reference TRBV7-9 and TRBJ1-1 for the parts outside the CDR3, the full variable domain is DTGVSQNPRHKITKRGQNVTFRCDPISEHNRLYWYRQTLGQGPEFLTYFQNEAQLEKSRLLSDRFSAERPKGSFSTLEIQRTEQGDSAMYLCASSSFYRGRLNTEAFFGQGTRLTVV.

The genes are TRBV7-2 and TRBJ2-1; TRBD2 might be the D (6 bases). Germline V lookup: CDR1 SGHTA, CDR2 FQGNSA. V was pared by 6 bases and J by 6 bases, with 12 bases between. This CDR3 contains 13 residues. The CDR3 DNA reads TGTGCCAGCAGTATACGTAGCGGCAATGAGCAGTTCTTC. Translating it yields CASSIRSGNEQFF.

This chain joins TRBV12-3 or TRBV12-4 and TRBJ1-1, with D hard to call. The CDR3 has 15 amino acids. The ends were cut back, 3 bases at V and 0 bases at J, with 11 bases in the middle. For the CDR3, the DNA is TGTGCCAGCAGTTTCACGGTCACCATGAACACTGAAGCTTTCTTT. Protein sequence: CASSFTVTMNTEAFF.